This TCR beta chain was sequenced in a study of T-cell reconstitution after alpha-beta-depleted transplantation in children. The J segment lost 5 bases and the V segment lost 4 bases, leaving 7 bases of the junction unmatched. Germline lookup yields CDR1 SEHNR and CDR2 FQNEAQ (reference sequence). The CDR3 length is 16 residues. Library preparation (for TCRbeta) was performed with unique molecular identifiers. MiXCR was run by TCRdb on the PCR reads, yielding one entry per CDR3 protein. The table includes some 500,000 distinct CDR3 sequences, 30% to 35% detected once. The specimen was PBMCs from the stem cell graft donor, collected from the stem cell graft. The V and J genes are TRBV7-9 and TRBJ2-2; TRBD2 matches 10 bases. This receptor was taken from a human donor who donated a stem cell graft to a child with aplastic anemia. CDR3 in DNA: TGTGCCAGCAGCTACGGACTAGCGGCCAATACCGGGGAGCTGTTTTTT. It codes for CASSYGLAANTGELFF.